The 23 T cell receptor beta chains below come from one sample, sequenced in a study of T cell changes during pregnancy in multiple sclerosis (dated by TCRdb to between 2017 and 2020). The method behind the library was the immunoSEQ multiplex PCR assay. TCRdb obtained this table from immuneACCESS and retained in-frame rearrangements with V and J assigned. These tables miss some clones; where compared with another copy, unresolved V genes account for less than half of the shortfall, and the remainder is unexplained. The sample table lists over 85,000 clones, 90% of them with a count of one. The ten largest clones add up to roughly 0.77% of the sample. Here the sequenced sample was peripheral blood, taken in the second trimester of pregnancy. The receptors were sampled from a female donor in good health, enrolled as a control in a pregnancy study.

The chain joins TRBV28 to TRBJ2-1; perhaps TRBD1 as D (5 bases). V lost 2 bases and J lost 2, with 10 bases in between. The germline gives CDR1 MDHEN, CDR2 SYDVKM. The CDR3 spans 15 residues. The CDR3 DNA is TGTGCCAGCAGTTTACTGGGGCTTGCCTACAATGAGCAGTTCTTC. Translating it yields CASSLLGLAYNEQFF.

The chain couples TRBV9 to TRBJ2-7; tentative D call: TRBD1 (6 bases). The V end was cut by 3 bases, the J end by 1 base, with 8 bases between. Germline CDR1 reads SGDLS; CDR2 reads YYNGEE. This CDR3 contains 13 residues. DNA of the CDR3: TGTGCCAGCAGCGCAGGACAGTCCTACGAGCAGTACTTC. This gives the protein CASSAGQSYEQYF.

The CDR3 reads CASSHSQETQYF. The CDR3 region has the DNA TGTGCCAGCAGCCATAGCCAAGAGACCCAGTACTTC. The chain uses TRBV14 and TRBJ2-5; D unclear. The germline V and J ends were trimmed by 3 bases and 1 base, with 3 bases remaining between them. This CDR3 is 12 amino acids long. Germline CDR1 is SGHDN and CDR2 is FVKESK.

The J gene is TRBJ1-1, the V gene TRBV28; D may be TRBD1 (6 bases). CDR1 MDHEN and CDR2 SYDVKM come from the germline V gene. With 6 bases removed from V and 3 bases from J, the gap between germline ends came to 17 bases. The CDR3 has 15 residues. The CDR3 loop is CASSSRAPGDTEAFF. The DNA of the CDR3 is TGTGCCAGCAGCTCCAGGGCCCCAGGGGACACTGAAGCTTTCTTT.

The chain recombines TRBV30 with TRBJ1-2; D is perhaps TRBD1 (5 bases). Germline CDR1 is GTSNPN and CDR2 is SVGIG (reference sequence). The germline V and J ends were trimmed by 5 bases and 6 bases, with 16 bases remaining between them. This CDR3 is built from 13 residues. This chain's CDR3 is CAWGIQGAHGYTF. The CDR3 DNA reads TGTGCCTGGGGCATCCAAGGGGCGCATGGCTACACCTTC.

The chain carries TRBV10-3 and TRBJ2-5; the match to TRBD2 covers 12 bases. Germline CDR1 ENHRY, CDR2 SYGVKD. The V gene end was trimmed by 0 bases and the J gene end by 7 bases; junction bases not matched to a gene: 6. The CDR3 sequence is 16 residues long. The CDR3 bases are TGTGCCATCAGTGAGTCGGAGCTAGCGGGGGGGAGGACCCAGTACTTC. It is translated as CAISESELAGGRTQYF.

The rearrangement links TRBV4-2 to TRBJ2-3; 10 positions agree with TRBD2. The CDR3 length is 19 residues. Germline values: CDR1 LGHNA, CDR2 YNFKEQ. Germline trimming cut 0 bases from V and 3 bases from J; bases unmatched to any gene: 12. CDR3 in DNA: TGTGCCAGCAGCCAAGAGGGGGGAGCGGGGGGGGTAACAACAGATACGCAGTATTTT. This encodes CASSQEGGAGGVTTDTQYF.

The CDR3 DNA sequence: TGTGCCAGCAGCTCATACGGGGGGCCCTACGAGCAGTACTTC. Encoded protein: CASSSYGGPYEQYF. This sequence joins TRBV7-2 and TRBJ2-7; perhaps TRBD2 as D (7 bases). Trimming took 4 bases from V and 2 from J, leaving 12 bases between them. The CDR3 is made up of 14 amino acids. Germline values: CDR1 SGHTA, CDR2 FQGNSA.

The genes are TRBV5-1 and TRBJ1-3, with D tentatively TRBD1 (6 bases). Trimming removed 0 bases from V and 0 bases from J, with 10 bases in between. The CDR3 covers 16 residues. The germline CDR1 and CDR2 sequences are SGHRS and YFSETQ. The CDR3 region has the DNA TGCGCCAGCAGCTTGGGACAGGCAATCTCTGGAAACACCATATATTTT. Protein: CASSLGQAISGNTIYF.

This chain links TRBV14 with TRBJ1-3; D gene ambiguous. The ends were cut back, 5 bases at V and 0 bases at J, with 11 bases in the middle. This CDR3 has 15 residues. The germline gives CDR1 SGHDN, CDR2 FVKESK. For the CDR3, the DNA is TGTGCCAGCAGCAGAACAGTGAACTCTGGAAACACCATATATTTT. It specifies CASSRTVNSGNTIYF.

The CDR3 nucleotides are TGTGCCAGTAGTATGGCGGACAGCCTGAATTCACCCCTCCACTTT. This gives the protein CASSMADSLNSPLHF. The chain recombines TRBV19 with TRBJ1-6, with D possibly TRBD1 on 6 matching bases. V lost 3 bases and J lost 7, with 13 bases in between. Germline assignment: CDR1 LNHDA and CDR2 SQIVND (reference sequence). The CDR3 consists of 15 residues. Together with reference TRBV19 and TRBJ1-6, the CDR3 gives the full variable domain: DGGITQSPKYLFRKEGQNVTLSCEQNLNHDAMYWYRQDPGQGLRLIYYSQIVNDFQKGDIAEGYSVSREKKESFPLTVTSAQKNPTAFYLCASSMADSLNSPLHFGNGTRLTVT.

Concerning this clone itself: Sequence at one end of the junction differs from germline and may be a read error. The chain recombines TRBV4-3 with TRBJ2-5, with D maybe TRBD2 (5 bases). Per germline, CDR1 LGHNA and CDR2 YSLEER. The CDR3 is 12 amino acids. CDR3 in amino acids: CASSQDGLAQDF. For the CDR3, the DNA is TGCGCCAGCAGCCAAGATGGCCTAGCTCAAGACTTC.

The chain recombines TRBV6-5 with TRBJ1-2; D remains ambiguous. Germline V CDR1 and CDR2: MNHEY, SVGAGI. This CDR3 is 15 amino acids long. V was pared by 4 bases and J by 5 bases, with 17 bases between. The CDR3, as DNA: TGTGCCAGCAGTTCGGGAGTGGCGGGGAGTTATGGCTACACCTTC. It encodes CASSSGVAGSYGYTF.

The chain carries TRBV7-9 and TRBJ2-2; D remains ambiguous. From germline, CDR1 is SEHNR and CDR2 FQNEAQ (reference sequence). The CDR3 consists of 15 residues. V lost 4 bases to trimming and J lost 6 bases, with 15 bases between them. The CDR3 spells CASSSPKTVPGELFF. CDR3 nucleotides: TGTGCCAGCAGCTCCCCAAAGACTGTGCCCGGGGAGCTGTTTTTT.

The chain employs TRBV10-3 and TRBJ1-3; no definite D call. The CDR3 runs to 15 residues. In germline, CDR1 is ENHRY, CDR2 SYGVKD. Trimming took 8 bases from V and 0 from J, leaving 14 bases between them. CDR3 DNA sequence: TGTGCCATCCGGCGCGGGGAGAGCTCTGGAAACACCATATATTTT. Translating gives CAIRRGESSGNTIYF.

This clone was seen only once. This chain connects TRBV7-8 to TRBJ1-2; 8 nucleotides agree with TRBD1. The junction had 5 bases not matched to a gene; V was cut back by 6 bases and J by 5 bases. CDR3 length: 13 residues. In germline, CDR1 is SGHVS, CDR2 FQNEAQ. The CDR3 spells CASRGDRSYGYTF. The CDR3 region has the DNA TGTGCCAGCAGGGGGGACAGGTCATATGGCTACACCTTC.

As to this clone: The junction does not match germline at one end; this may be a read error. The genes are TRBV7-7 and TRBJ1-3; D possibly corresponds to TRBD1 (5 bases). Germline-derived CDR1 and CDR2 are SSHAT and FNYEAQ (reference sequence). This CDR3 contains 12 residues. The CDR3 spells CASSLWGDTIYF. In DNA form, the CDR3 reads TGTGCTAGCAGCTTATGGGGGGACACCATATATTTT.

This chain links TRBV14 with TRBJ2-2; D possibly corresponds to TRBD2 (5 bases). V dropped 1 base and J dropped 5 bases, with 11 bases sitting between them. Germline assignment: CDR1 SGHDN and CDR2 FVKESK. The CDR3 spans 15 residues. CDR3 bases: TGTGCCAGCAGCCAAGTCCGGGGTTGGACCGGGGAGCTGTTTTTT. It is translated as CASSQVRGWTGELFF.

The gene calls are TRBV18 and TRBJ1-3, with 8 nucleotides matching TRBD1. Germline CDR1 and CDR2: KGHSH and LQKENI. V shed 2 bases, J shed 12 bases, and the junction held 3 bases outside the gene matches. CDR3 length: 12 amino acids. CDR3 protein: CASSPAGQDIYF. CDR3 nucleotides: TGTGCCAGCTCACCAGCGGGACAGGACATATATTTT. Full variable domain (outside the CDR3, taken from reference TRBV18 and TRBJ1-3): NAGVMQNPRHLVRRRGQEARLRCSPMKGHSHVYWYRQLPEEGLKFMVYLQKENIIDESGMPKERFSAEFPKEGPSILRIQQVVRGDSAAYFCASSPAGQDIYFGEGSWLTVV.

The chain joins TRBV15 to TRBJ1-4, with D possibly TRBD1 on 6 matching bases. CDR1 is LNHNV and CDR2 is YYDKDF in the germline V gene (reference sequence). The CDR3 runs 14 residues. Trimming pared 6 bases from V and 8 bases from J, leaving 16 bases between. For the CDR3, the DNA is TGTGCCACCAGATTAAGGGGGGGGAGCGAAAAACTGTTTTTT. Its translation: CATRLRGGSEKLFF.

This rearrangement joins TRBV4-1 to TRBJ1-1, with D uncertain. Between the trimmed V and J ends, which lost 0 bases and 1 base, there was a span of 12 bases. Germline V gene lookup returns CDR1 MGHRA and CDR2 YSYEKL. The CDR3 runs to 16 residues. The CDR3 loop is CASSQDLFRPNTEAFF. DNA for the CDR3: TGCGCCAGCAGCCAAGATTTATTCAGGCCGAACACTGAAGCTTTCTTT.

DNA of the CDR3: TGCGCCAAAGTTCGGTCGCCGGGACAGGGACCCAACGACCGCATCCCTGAGCAGTACTTC. It specifies CAKVRSPGQGPNDRIPEQYF. This chain joins TRBV23-1 and TRBJ2-7; 9 bases fit TRBD1. TRBV23-1 is treated as an ORF (open reading frame) with a function not yet certain. This CDR3 contains 20 residues. The V segment lost 10 bases and the J segment 7 bases; nucleotides outside the gene matches: 32.

The gene calls are TRBV5-1 and TRBJ2-7, with 14 positions matching TRBD2. Germline CDR1 SGHRS, CDR2 YFSETQ. This CDR3 spans 16 amino acids. V lost 0 bases, J lost 7 bases, and 6 bases stayed unmatched. DNA of the CDR3: TGCGCCAGCAGCTTGGTGACTAGCGGGGGGGCCGGAGAGCAGTACTTC. Its translation is CASSLVTSGGAGEQYF.